The 15 T cell receptor beta chains reported below all come from one sample, sequenced in a study of T-cell reconstitution after alpha-beta-depleted transplantation in children. Findings and caveats of the study: Newly produced T cells mostly provided counts and TCRbeta diversity after one year, as hyperexpanded clones declined.

During its preparation, the TCRbeta library received unique molecular identifiers. TCRdb redid the calling of the PCR reads with MiXCR, one entry per CDR3 protein. The table has approximately 300,000 distinct CDR3 sequences, over 7.5% seen once. These TCRs' antigens remain unknown. This specimen was peripheral blood, taken 360 days after TCRalphabeta/CD19-depleted stem cell transplant. The origin of the receptors is a female patient aged 2-9 years who had a stem cell transplant for Fanconi anemia, so the T cells may come from the graft donor.

This clonotype has a count of ten or more. The chain uses TRBV15 and TRBJ2-6; D uncertain. The V end was cut by 0 bases, the J end by 4 bases, with 13 bases between. Germline V CDR1 and CDR2: LNHNV, YYDKDF (reference sequence). The CDR3 has 17 residues. DNA for the CDR3: TGTGCCACCAGCAGAGATCTTTTAAACCCCGGGGCCAACGTCCTGACTTTC. Amino acids: CATSRDLLNPGANVLTF. The complete variable domain, with remaining parts taken from reference TRBV15 and TRBJ2-6, reads DAMVIQNPRYQVTQFGKPVTLSCSQTLNHNVMYWYQQKSSQAPKLLFHYYDKDFNNEADTPDNFQSRRPNTSFCFLDIRSPGLGDTAMYLCATSRDLLNPGANVLTFGAGSRLTVL.

This clonotype was detected ten times or more. The rearrangement joins TRBV29-1 to TRBJ1-2, with unresolved D. The germline V gene has CDR1 SQVTM and CDR2 ANQGSEA. The CDR3 contains 13 residues. V was clipped by 4 bases and J by 4 bases, with 13 bases between them. Here the CDR3 reads CSVGPDGPYGYTF. Here the CDR3 DNA reads TGCAGCGTTGGACCGGACGGGCCCTATGGCTACACCTTC.

This clonotype came up many times. This rearrangement joins TRBV9 to TRBJ1-1; D remains ambiguous. Trimming shortened V by 0 bases and J by 1 base, and 7 bases separated the two germline ends. This CDR3 is 14 amino acids long. Germline V CDR1 and CDR2: SGDLS, YYNGEE. CDR3 sequence: CASSVAAENTEAFF. The CDR3 DNA reads TGTGCCAGCAGCGTAGCTGCAGAGAACACTGAAGCTTTCTTT.

The table lists this clonotype with a few counts. The chain combines TRBV6-2 or TRBV6-3 with TRBJ1-2; D is perhaps TRBD1 (6 bases). V was clipped by 5 bases and J by 2 bases, with 12 bases between them. CDR1 and CDR2 (germline): MNHEY, SVGEGT. CDR3 size: 14 residues. CDR3 coding DNA: TGTGCCAGCAGTCTGACAGGAGACAACTATGGCTACACCTTC. Its translation: CASSLTGDNYGYTF.

The chain joins TRBV10-3 to TRBJ2-3; TRBD2 matches 8 bases. The CDR3 consists of 14 residues. Trimming cost V 2 bases and J 9 bases; bases outside gene matches: 7. Germline V gives CDR1 ENHRY, CDR2 SYGVKD. For the CDR3, the DNA is TGTGCCATCAGTGAGACGGGGGGGGAGCGAACGCAGTATTTT. Amino acid sequence: CAISETGGERTQYF.

The chain couples TRBV5-1 to TRBJ1-5; TRBD1 might be the D (6 bases). The CDR3 is 16 amino acids. Germline assignment: CDR1 SGHRS and CDR2 YFSETQ. The V and J ends lost 2 bases and 5 bases respectively, with 17 bases between them. The CDR3 spells CASSFMQRGVYQPQHF. The CDR3 bases are TGCGCCAGCAGCTTCATGCAGAGGGGGGTTTATCAGCCCCAGCATTTT.

This clonotype was counted at least ten times. The chain combines TRBV28 with TRBJ1-5, with a possible D match to TRBD1 (5 bases). This CDR3 spans 15 amino acids. The V gene's germline CDR1 is MDHEN and CDR2 SYDVKM. With 3 bases removed from V and 4 bases from J, the gap between germline ends came to 13 bases. Here the CDR3 DNA reads TGTGCCAGCAGTTTTGGGACCAGTTTTAATCAGCCCCAGCATTTT. It yields the protein CASSFGTSFNQPQHF.

This clonotype appeared many times. The chain employs TRBV2 and TRBJ2-7; 8 bases match TRBD2. CDR1 is SNHLY, CDR2 FYNNEI, per germline. The CDR3 is made up of 14 amino acids. Trimming took 3 bases from V and 6 from J; bases not matched to a gene: 7. CDR3 in amino acids: CASSEGTRVGEQYF. The CDR3 DNA reads as TGTGCCAGCAGTGAGGGGACTAGAGTTGGCGAGCAGTACTTC. The full variable domain, rest sourced from reference TRBV2 and TRBJ2-7, is EPEVTQTPSHQVTQMGQEVILRCVPISNHLYFYWYRQILGQKVEFLVSFYNNEISEKSEIFDDQFSVERPDGSNFTLKIRSTKLEDSAMYFCASSEGTRVGEQYFGPGTRLTVT.

This clonotype was seen many times. The chain employs TRBV21-1 and TRBJ1-5; whether TRBD1, the table's D call, matches the DNA was not checked. TRBV21-1 is flagged as a pseudogene. The CDR3 has 15 amino acids. The CDR3 DNA reads as TGTGCCAGTGTTGGAGGGGGTGACAGCAATCAGCCCCAGCATTTT. This sequence encodes CASVGGGDSNQPQHF.

A few counts support this clonotype. The chain recombines TRBV10-3 with TRBJ2-2; 12 nucleotides match TRBD1. The CDR3 runs to 16 residues. The V gene end was trimmed by 6 bases and the J gene end by 5 bases; junction bases not matched to a gene: 7. CDR1 is ENHRY, CDR2 SYGVKD, per germline. The CDR3 DNA reads TGTGCCATCAGCGGGGGACAGGGGGCGATAACCGGGGAGCTGTTTTTT. Translating it yields CAISGGQGAITGELFF.

This clonotype was counted at least ten times. V and J are TRBV7-2 and TRBJ2-3, with a weak D call TRBD2 (6 bases). Germline CDR1 SGHTA, CDR2 FQGNSA. This CDR3 region has 18 residues. Trimming left V 0 bases short and J 5 bases short, with 21 bases between. In DNA form, the CDR3 reads TGTGCCAGCAGCTTAGCGGGGGTCAGGAGGGGACTCAGAGATACGCAGTATTTT. This encodes CASSLAGVRRGLRDTQYF.

V is TRBV20-1 and J is TRBJ1-5, with TRBD1 matching over 7 bases. From germline, CDR1 is DFQATT and CDR2 SNEGSKA (reference sequence). The trim removed 6 bases at V and 6 bases at J, leaving 8 bases unmatched. The CDR3 totals 13 residues. The CDR3 bases are TGCAGTGCCCGCGACAGGGTGACTCAGCCCCAGCATTTT. Translation: CSARDRVTQPQHF.

This rearrangement joins TRBV6-2 or TRBV6-3 to TRBJ2-7, with 7 nucleotides matching TRBD1. In germline, CDR1 is MNHEY, CDR2 SVGEGT. V lost 6 bases to trimming and J lost 2 bases; unmatched junction nucleotides: 16. The CDR3 loop spans 17 amino acids. The CDR3 nucleotides read TGTGCCAGCAGCCTCCGGGACAGCCAGTCGATCCCCTACGAGCAGTACTTC. It codes for CASSLRDSQSIPYEQYF.

A few counts support this clonotype. A junction end diverges from the germline sequence, so it may reflect a read error. V usage is TRBV2 and J usage is TRBJ2-3; D is unclear. Germline V gives CDR1 SNHLY, CDR2 FYNNEI. CDR3 size: 15 residues. The CDR3 spells CASREDRLRTDTQYF. In nucleotides, the CDR3 is TGTGCCAGCAGGGAAGACCGGTTACGCACAGATACGCAGTATTTT.

A few counts support this clonotype. The chain recombines TRBV6-5 with TRBJ1-2; D unclear. V lost 2 bases and J 8 bases, leaving 15 bases between the germline ends. Germline loops: CDR1 MNHEY, CDR2 SVGAGI. The CDR3 covers 14 residues. This CDR3 is CASSYRAAGGGYTF. As DNA, the CDR3 is TGTGCCAGCAGTTACCGGGCGGCAGGTGGGGGCTACACCTTC.